This is a list of T cell receptor beta chains from one sample in a study of cytomegalovirus exposure and HLA in healthy donors. Assay: immunoSEQ multiplex PCR; the TCRdb copy retains only in-frame clones and omits some. This repertoire includes some 75,000 clones. Material: PBMCs. These receptors all come from a boy younger than 18 in good health and CMV-seronegative. CDR3s include the opening cysteine and the closing phenylalanine or tryptophan. The D gene is left open where the match is weak.

>-|TRBJ1-5|TRBV7-9
CASSNSGFRDQPQHF
TGTGCCAGCAGCAATTCAGGGTTTCGGGATCAGCCCCAGCATTTT
>TRBD1|TRBJ1-3|TRBV13
CASSGRDRGNTIYF
TGTGCCAGCAGCGGCCGGGACAGAGGAAACACCATATATTTT
>TRBD2|TRBJ2-2|TRBV19
CASSIGREGRELFF
TGTGCCAGTAGTATAGGCAGGGAGGGAAGGGAGCTGTTTTTT
>-|TRBJ1-3|TRBV2
CASSGRVSGNTIYF
TGTGCCAGCAGTGGCAGGGTCTCTGGAAACACCATATATTTT
>-|TRBJ2-7|TRBV13
CASSLGTVEQYF
TGTGCCAGCAGCTTAGGCACGGTCGAGCAGTACTTC
>-|TRBJ1-1|TRBV6-1
CASREGVNTEAFF
TGTGCCAGCAGAGAGGGGGTAAACACTGAAGCTTTCTTT
>TRBD1|TRBJ1-2|TRBV7-9
CASSTGGADYGYTF
TGTGCCAGCAGTACAGGGGGCGCAGACTATGGCTACACCTTC
>TRBD1|TRBJ1-3|TRBV6-6
CASRSGTGRNTIYF
TGTGCCAGCAGATCCGGGACAGGGAGAAACACCATATATTTT
>TRBD2|TRBJ2-1|TRBV18
CASSPSAGDNEQFF
TGTGCCAGCTCACCTAGCGCGGGGGATAATGAGCAGTTCTTC
>-|TRBJ1-2|TRBV19
CASSIPGATFYGYTF
TGTGCCAGTAGTATCCCAGGGGCGACCTTCTATGGCTACACCTTC
>TRBD1|TRBJ1-1|TRBV7-3
CASSSTGGDRTEAFF
TGTGCCAGCAGCTCAACAGGGGGCGATAGAACTGAAGCTTTCTTT
>-|TRBJ1-1|TRBV11-1
CASSLRRVPGGTEAFF
TGTGCCAGCAGCTTAAGACGTGTCCCCGGGGGCACTGAAGCTTTCTTT
>-|TRBJ1-3|TRBV6-8
CASSSTGNGIGNTIYF
TGTGCCAGCAGTTCGACGGGAAATGGAATTGGAAACACCATATATTTT
>-|TRBJ2-5|TRBV5-4
CASSWAGQETQYF
TGTGCCAGCAGCTGGGCAGGGCAAGAGACCCAGTACTTC
>-|TRBJ1-5|TRBV7-8
CASSPDRSPAQPQHF
TGTGCCAGCAGCCCTGACAGGAGCCCGGCCCAGCCCCAGCATTTT
>TRBD1|TRBJ1-1|TRBV5-8
CASSLVLGQGAPEAFF
TGTGCCAGCAGCTTGGTCTTAGGACAGGGGGCCCCTGAAGCTTTCTTT
>-|TRBJ2-2|TRBV5-1
CASSLAGTPSGELFF
TGCGCCAGCAGCTTGGCAGGGACTCCTTCCGGGGAGCTGTTTTTT
>TRBD2|TRBJ2-3|TRBV9
CASSVAGLGSTDTQYF
TGTGCCAGCAGCGTAGCCGGACTAGGGAGCACAGATACGCAGTATTTT
>TRBD2|TRBJ2-5|TRBV30
CAWSVREGWENQYF
TGTGCCTGGAGTGTACGGGAGGGCTGGGAGAACCAGTACTTC
>TRBD2|TRBJ2-5|TRBV7-9
CASSSAGTIQETQYF
TGTGCCAGCAGCTCCGCTGGGACTATCCAAGAGACCCAGTACTTC
>TRBD1|TRBJ2-7|TRBV5-1
CASSLGDSSSSYEQYF
TGCGCCAGCAGCTTGGGGGACAGTTCGAGCTCCTACGAGCAGTACTTC
>TRBD2|TRBJ2-7|TRBV6-5
CASSSGLAGGYEQYF
TGTGCCAGCAGTAGCGGACTAGCGGGAGGATACGAGCAGTACTTC
>TRBD1|TRBJ1-4|TRBV7-7
CASSRGTGAEKLFF
TGTGCCAGCAGCCGCGGGACAGGGGCTGAAAAACTGTTTTTT
>TRBD1|TRBJ1-2|TRBV14
CASSPTGYGYTF
TGTGCCAGCAGTCCGACAGGGTATGGCTACACCTTC
>-|TRBJ2-7|TRBV7-2
CASRGAGTYEQYF
TGTGCCAGCAGGGGAGCGGGTACCTACGAGCAGTACTTC
>-|TRBJ2-3|TRBV5-1
CASSLDLAVGTDTQYF
TGCGCCAGCAGCTTGGACCTAGCTGTGGGCACAGATACGCAGTATTTT
>-|TRBJ1-2|TRBV2
CASITTPGYGYTF
TGTGCCAGCATCACAACCCCAGGCTATGGCTACACCTTC
>-|TRBJ2-7|TRBV4-3
CASSQEWGYAYEQYF
TGCGCCAGCAGCCAAGAATGGGGCTACGCCTACGAGCAGTACTTC
>-|TRBJ1-1|TRBV4-1
CASSQDKSQYTEAFF
TGCGCCAGCAGCCAAGATAAATCCCAGTACACTGAAGCTTTCTTT
>TRBD1|TRBJ2-1|TRBV27
CASSSQGVDNEQFF
TGTGCCAGCAGTTCACAGGGGGTTGACAATGAGCAGTTCTTC
>-|TRBJ2-7|TRBV30
CAWSVSDEQYF
TGTGCCTGGAGTGTCAGTGACGAGCAGTACTTC
>TRBD1|TRBJ1-1|TRBV7-3
CASSSPGQGRGRTEAFF
TGTGCCAGCAGCTCCCCCGGACAGGGGCGAGGAAGGACTGAAGCTTTCTTT
>TRBD1|TRBJ2-3|TRBV30
CAWSTDRGGTDTQYF
TGTGCCTGGAGTACCGACAGGGGAGGCACAGATACGCAGTATTTT
>-|TRBJ2-1|TRBV20-1
CSARRVDEQFF
TGCAGTGCTAGGAGGGTTGATGAGCAGTTCTTC
>-|TRBJ2-1|TRBV1
CTSSQGPGLAGRSTYNEQFF
TGCACCAGCAGCCAGGGCCCGGGACTAGCGGGACGATCTACCTACAATGAGCAGTTCTTC
>-|TRBJ2-1|TRBV7-9
CASSLVGGNEQFF
TGTGCCAGCAGCTTAGTGGGGGGCAATGAGCAGTTCTTC
>TRBD2|TRBJ2-5|TRBV11-2
CASSLETSGVGETQYF
TGTGCCAGCAGCTTAGAGACTAGCGGGGTGGGGGAGACCCAGTACTTC
>TRBD2|TRBJ2-7|TRBV7-2
CASSLGASGTLYEQYF
TGTGCCAGCAGCTTAGGTGCTAGCGGGACCCTCTACGAGCAGTACTTC
>TRBD1|TRBJ2-7|TRBV5-4
CASSPRQGPYEQYF
TGTGCCAGCAGCCCCAGACAGGGACCCTACGAGCAGTACTTC
>-|TRBJ1-2|TRBV2
CATAGGASNYGYTF
TGTGCAACAGCGGGCGGGGCATCTAACTATGGCTACACCTTC
>TRBD2|TRBJ2-7|TRBV11-2
CASSYRQRDPRDHEQYF
TGTGCCAGCAGCTACCGTCAGCGGGACCCCAGAGACCACGAGCAGTACTTC
>-|TRBJ1-3|TRBV5-6
CASRGARGNTIYF
TGTGCCAGCAGAGGGGCGAGAGGAAACACCATATATTTT